The clone carrying this TCR beta chain was recorded once. The antigen is undetermined. Only in-frame clones appear in the TCRdb table, and some are missing; sequencing was by immunoSEQ multiplex PCR. The sample yields about 2.4 million clones, 80% to 95% seen once. With V trimmed by 5 bases and J by 3 bases, 9 bases remained unmatched. The CDR3 contains 15 residues. The germline V gene has CDR1 MNHNY and CDR2 SVGAGI (reference sequence). The sample comes from a study of shared clonotypes between healthy human individuals. Whole-study context: A donor's plate count was three for CD4 naive and three for CD4 memory; CD8 naive had two and CD8 memory one.

Study-level results: Among the subsets, naive ones generally showed larger estimated richness than memory ones.

This chain joins TRBV6-6 and TRBJ2-7, with 8 bases matching TRBD1. The material sequenced was naive CD4+ T cells from PBMCs. Indicated subset: CD45RA+ positively selected. The receptor was derived from a man in his late teens or twenties in good health. Some clones in this sample may be carry-over from other donors' samples. For the CDR3, the DNA is TGTGCCAGCAGTCCCCCGGACAGGGTGAACTACGAGCAGTACTTC. Translated, it gives CASSPPDRVNYEQYF.